This T cell receptor (beta chain) was observed in a study of CD8+CD57+ T cells in acquired aplastic anemia. The study's findings and limits: Patients and controls were found to share fewer than 35 CD8+ CDR3 sequences. Any difference that existed in CD8+ Simpson's diversity between patients and controls was not significant.

Before being chosen for sequencing, patients had shown CD8+CD57+ cell expansion by flow cytometry. The blood sampling took place in patients who had so far received no therapy. It was genomic DNA that served as the template for profiling TCR beta VDJ and CDR3. TCRdb re-called the reads through MiXCR, storing one row per CDR3 protein. The sample lists around 170,000 distinct CDR3 sequences; under 55% were seen once. This clonotype has more than one count but fewer than ten. No antigen is known for it. A much larger clone differs from this one at a single base, so this may be a read error. The sequencing input was sorted CD4+, CD8+, or CD8+CD57+ T cells (not recorded which) from PBMCs. This receptor was taken from a human donor with aplastic anemia.

The CDR3 sequence is CASSGGLGAYNEQFF. The CDR3 nucleotides read TGTGCCAGCAGCGGGGGACTAGGGGCTTACAATGAGCAGTTCTTC. This rearrangement joins TRBV9 to TRBJ2-1; 8 nucleotides match TRBD2. The CDR3 has 15 amino acids. V was pared by 3 bases and J by 4 bases, with 6 bases of the junction left unmatched. Germline V gene lookup returns CDR1 SGDLS and CDR2 YYNGEE.